A single sample gave rise to the 32 T cell receptor beta chains below, sequenced in a study of shared clonotypes between healthy human individuals. The table came from immunoSEQ multiplex PCR; TCRdb's copy has only in-frame clones and leaves some out. The table lists fewer than 600,000 clones, 79% of them singletons. Sample: PBMCs. These receptors came from a woman aged 40-49 years in good health. Some clones in this sample may be carry-over from other donors' samples.

The chain uses TRBV5-1 and TRBJ1-2, with unresolved D. Germline loops: CDR1 SGHRS, CDR2 YFSETQ. CDR3 length: 15 residues. Deletions cut 4 bases from V and 0 bases from J, with 13 bases between. The chain's CDR3 is CASSTGPKANYGYTF. The CDR3 DNA reads TGCGCCAGCAGCACCGGCCCGAAAGCTAACTATGGCTACACCTTC.

The chain links TRBV6-1 to TRBJ2-7; D remains ambiguous. The CDR3 extends over 14 amino acids. V dropped 2 bases and J dropped 7 bases, with 15 bases sitting between them. Looked up from germline, CDR1 is MNHNS and CDR2 is SASEGT. The DNA for the CDR3 is TGTGCCAGCAGTGAAACGAACCCCCGGAGTGAGCAGTACTTC. Amino acid sequence: CASSETNPRSEQYF.

The gene calls are TRBV5-4 and TRBJ2-3; 12 bases align to TRBD2. The CDR3 length is 16 residues. Germline values: CDR1 SGHNT, CDR2 YYREEE (reference sequence). V shed 4 bases and J 5 bases; nucleotides not matched to a gene: 8. Here the CDR3 reads CASSTRLAGAGDTQYF. CDR3 DNA: TGTGCCAGCAGCACACGACTAGCGGGAGCGGGAGATACGCAGTATTTT.

The chain is built from TRBV30 and TRBJ2-7; 7 nucleotides align to TRBD1. The CDR3 consists of 15 residues. Germline V gene data show CDR1 as GTSNPN and CDR2 as SVGIG (reference sequence). V lost 3 bases, J lost 2 bases, and 10 bases stayed unmatched. CDR3 in DNA: TGTGCCTGGAGACGGAACAGGGGTCCAGCCTACGAGCAGTACTTC. This sequence encodes CAWRRNRGPAYEQYF.

V and J are TRBV11-2 and TRBJ2-5; 8 bases are a match to TRBD2. The end of the DNA aligns better with TRBJ2-7, so the J call may be wrong. The CDR3 is made up of 16 amino acids. Germline V gene data show CDR1 as SGHAT and CDR2 as FQNNGV. The CDR3 nucleotides read TGTGCCAGCAGTTCCTCCCAGCGGGAGCTACCCTACGAGCAGTACTTC. Its translation is CASSSSQRELPYEQYF.

This chain joins TRBV5-1 and TRBJ2-1; 7 positions agree with TRBD1. V was pared by 1 base and J by 8 bases, with 9 bases of the junction left unmatched. CDR1 is SGHRS, CDR2 YFSETQ, per germline. This CDR3 has 15 amino acids. This chain's CDR3 is CASSLMRGRSDEQFF. CDR3 DNA: TGCGCCAGCAGCTTGATGAGGGGGCGGTCAGATGAGCAGTTCTTC.

The rearrangement links TRBV18 to TRBJ1-4; D call uncertain. The CDR3 has 13 amino acids. Germline V gene sequence: CDR1 KGHSH, CDR2 LQKENI. V gave up 6 bases and J gave up 3 bases, with 8 bases separating them. The DNA of the CDR3 is TGTGCCAGCTCTAACCCTCCTAATGAAAAACTGTTTTTT. Its protein product is CASSNPPNEKLFF.

V and J are TRBV5-4 and TRBJ1-4; TRBD1 matches 11 bases. Trimming took 3 bases from V and 7 from J; bases not matched to a gene: 2. Germline values: CDR1 SGHNT, CDR2 YYREEE (reference sequence). The CDR3 runs to 14 residues. The CDR3 spells CASSWDRGFEKLFF. The CDR3 nucleotides are TGTGCCAGCAGCTGGGACAGGGGGTTTGAAAAACTGTTTTTT.

V usage is TRBV4-1 and J usage is TRBJ2-2; D is perhaps TRBD1 or TRBD2 (5 bases each). With 3 bases removed from V and 5 bases from J, the gap between germline ends came to 19 bases. The germline CDR1 and CDR2 sequences are MGHRA and YSYEKL. The CDR3 sequence is 17 residues long. The CDR3 spells CASSQGWGTVWTGELFF. The CDR3 DNA reads as TGCGCCAGCAGCCAGGGGTGGGGGACGGTCTGGACCGGGGAGCTGTTTTTT.

This clone has more than one count but fewer than ten. The chain is built from TRBV29-1 and TRBJ2-1; 11 nucleotides align to TRBD2. Trimming removed 4 bases from V and 7 bases from J; junction bases left unmatched: 6. Germline assignment: CDR1 SQVTM and CDR2 ANQGSEA. The CDR3 has 14 amino acids. CDR3 nucleotide sequence: TGCAGCGTTGCCCCACTAGCGGGAGCTAATGAGCAGTTCTTC. Its protein product is CSVAPLAGANEQFF.

This clone was detected ten times or more. The chain carries TRBV5-1 and TRBJ1-3; TRBD1 agrees at 11 bases. This CDR3 is 18 amino acids long. Germline V CDR1 and CDR2: SGHRS, YFSETQ. The ends lost 4 bases at V and 1 base at J; junction bases unmatched: 10. The DNA of the CDR3 is TGCGCCAGCAGCCCGACGGGACAGGGGGAACTGTCTGGAAACACCATATATTTT. Its translation is CASSPTGQGELSGNTIYF.

Here the CDR3 reads CASSETPGQGREKLFF. The CDR3, as DNA: TGCGCCAGCAGTGAGACCCCGGGACAGGGTCGGGAAAAACTGTTTTTT. The chain combines TRBV10-1 with TRBJ1-4; the match to TRBD1 covers 9 bases. The length of the CDR3 is 16 residues. Per germline, CDR1 WNHNN and CDR2 SYGVQD (reference sequence). Trimming removed 2 bases from V and 8 bases from J; junction bases left unmatched: 9.

The chain couples TRBV9 to TRBJ2-7; possibly TRBD1 or TRBD2 for D (5 bases each). Germline V gene lookup returns CDR1 SGDLS and CDR2 YYNGEE. The germline V and J ends were trimmed by 0 bases and 0 bases, with 10 bases remaining between them. The CDR3 is 15 residues long. Written as DNA, the CDR3 is TGTGCCAGCAGCGTAGGTGCAGGGAGCTCCTACGAGCAGTACTTC. This sequence encodes CASSVGAGSSYEQYF.

The rearrangement uses TRBV19 and TRBJ2-5, with TRBD2 matching over 9 bases. The CDR3 runs to 16 residues. The germline V gene encodes CDR1 LNHDA and CDR2 SQIVND (reference sequence). V trimming: 4 bases; J trimming: 5 bases; junction bases outside the gene matches: 11. In DNA form, the CDR3 reads TGTGCCAGTAGTACTCGCGGGAGGGAAGGAGAGGAGACCCAGTACTTC. Translated, it gives CASSTRGREGEETQYF.

The chain joins TRBV5-8 to TRBJ1-2; D unclear. The CDR3 has 17 residues. Trimming removed 0 bases at V and 7 bases at J, with 22 bases between. CDR1 and CDR2 (germline): SGHTS, YDEGEE. CDR3 DNA: TGTGCCAGCAGCTTGGGGGCTGGGCCGACGCCGACCCCTGGCTACACCTTC. Translation: CASSLGAGPTPTPGYTF.

V gene TRBV7-2 combines with J gene TRBJ2-7; perhaps D is TRBD1 or TRBD2 (5 bases each). The CDR3 is made up of 14 amino acids. Per germline, CDR1 SGHTA and CDR2 FQGNSA. V lost 4 bases to trimming and J lost 3 bases, with 13 bases between them. DNA of the CDR3: TGTGCCAGCAGCTCGTTCGAGGGGAACTACGAGCAGTACTTC. Its translation: CASSSFEGNYEQYF. Complete variable domain (other parts from reference TRBV7-2 and TRBJ2-7): GAGVSQSPSNKVTEKGKDVELRCDPISGHTALYWYRQSLGQGLEFLIYFQGNSAPDKSGLPSDRFSAERTGGSVSTLTIQRTQQEDSAVYLCASSSFEGNYEQYFGPGTRLTVT.

CDR3 amino acids: CASSLWDLAGGPDTQYF. The DNA for the CDR3 is TGTGCCAGCAGTTTATGGGACCTAGCGGGAGGGCCAGATACGCAGTATTTT. The J gene is TRBJ2-3, the V gene TRBV28; the match to TRBD2 covers 12 bases. The germline gives CDR1 MDHEN, CDR2 SYDVKM. The CDR3 runs 17 residues. The J segment lost 4 bases and the V segment lost 0 bases, leaving 5 bases of the junction unmatched. The full variable domain, its missing parts supplied by reference TRBV28 and TRBJ2-3, is DVKVTQSSRYLVKRTGEKVFLECVQDMDHENMFWYRQDPGLGLRLIYFSYDVKMKEKGDIPEGYSVSREKKERFSLILESASTNQTSMYLCASSLWDLAGGPDTQYFGPGTRLTVL.

The chain carries TRBV5-1 and TRBJ2-1; 11 positions agree with TRBD2. Trimming took 4 bases from V and 8 from J; bases not matched to a gene: 5. The CDR3 spans 14 residues. Germline V gene sequence: CDR1 SGHRS, CDR2 YFSETQ. CDR3 amino acids: CASSILAGGDEQFF. CDR3 nucleotides: TGCGCCAGCAGCATATTAGCGGGAGGGGATGAGCAGTTCTTC.

This chain links TRBV5-1 with TRBJ2-7; the match to TRBD2 covers 8 bases. The CDR3 spans 17 residues. V trimming: 5 bases; J trimming: 2 bases; junction bases outside the gene matches: 15. Looked up from germline, CDR1 is SGHRS and CDR2 is YFSETQ. CDR3 in DNA: TGCGCCAGCAGGCGAGCCTTAGCGGGATACCTTCCCTACGAGCAGTACTTC. It yields the protein CASRRALAGYLPYEQYF.

DNA for the CDR3: TGTGCCAGCTCACCACAGACAGCCGCAACTAATGAAAAACTGTTTTTT. Its protein is CASSPQTAATNEKLFF. V is TRBV18 and J is TRBJ1-4, with D possibly matching TRBD1 (5 bases). The V end was cut by 1 base, the J end by 0 bases, with 9 bases between. The germline V gene encodes CDR1 KGHSH and CDR2 LQKENI. This CDR3 region has 16 residues.

V is TRBV30 and J is TRBJ2-1; D might be TRBD2 (5 bases). This CDR3 region has 12 residues. Trimming took off 5 bases at V and 7 bases at J, with 12 bases between the two ends. Germline values: CDR1 GTSNPN, CDR2 SVGIG (reference sequence). The CDR3 loop reads CAWAPPGNEQFF. Here the CDR3 DNA reads TGTGCCTGGGCTCCCCCGGGAAATGAGCAGTTCTTC.

This chain joins TRBV29-1 and TRBJ2-3, with unresolved D. The germline V gene encodes CDR1 SQVTM and CDR2 ANQGSEA. The CDR3 spans 12 residues. V shed 4 bases and J shed 2 bases, with 7 bases lying between them. The CDR3 bases are TGCAGCGTTGTAACGACCACAGATACGCAGTATTTT. It is translated as CSVVTTTDTQYF.

The chain carries TRBV27 and TRBJ2-7; TRBD2 matches 10 bases. CDR3 length: 14 residues. Germline values: CDR1 MNHEY, CDR2 SMNVEV (reference sequence). V dropped 5 bases and J dropped 7; count of bases not matched to a gene: 8. The CDR3 region has the DNA TGTGCCAGCAGTGTCCTAGCGGGAGATGAAGAGCAGTACTTC. Its protein product is CASSVLAGDEEQYF.

This clone came up a few times. The chain couples TRBV6-5 to TRBJ2-2; either TRBD1 or TRBD2 may fit D (5 bases each). V was pared by 2 bases and J by 5 bases, with 15 bases between. Germline loops: CDR1 MNHEY, CDR2 SVGAGI. The CDR3 runs 16 residues. CDR3 bases: TGTGCCAGCAGTTACACGTCCGGGGCTAGTACCGGGGAGCTGTTTTTT. As protein: CASSYTSGASTGELFF.

V and J are TRBV28 and TRBJ1-5; D gene ambiguous. Deletions cut 3 bases from V and 3 bases from J, with 12 bases between. This CDR3 is built from 15 residues. Per the germline V gene, CDR1 is MDHEN and CDR2 is SYDVKM. The CDR3 spells CASSFSDGFNQPQHF. The CDR3 DNA follows: TGTGCCAGCAGTTTTTCGGACGGTTTCAATCAGCCCCAGCATTTT.

The genes are TRBV10-3 and TRBJ1-1; D gene unclear. CDR1 is ENHRY and CDR2 is SYGVKD in the germline V gene. Trimming removed 0 bases from V and 0 bases from J, with 8 bases in between. The CDR3 consists of 15 residues. The CDR3 is CAISESRGMNTEAFF. The DNA of the CDR3 is TGTGCCATCAGTGAGTCGAGAGGTATGAACACTGAAGCTTTCTTT.

V gene TRBV5-6 combines with J gene TRBJ1-2; D might be TRBD1 (5 bases). The CDR3 sequence is 15 residues long. Germline V gene lookup returns CDR1 SGHDT and CDR2 YYEEEE. Trimming removed 3 bases at V and 1 base at J, with 13 bases between. The CDR3 spells CASSSTADNNYGYTF. Written as DNA, the CDR3 is TGTGCCAGCAGCTCGACAGCGGATAATAACTATGGCTACACCTTC.

In this sample, this clone turned up once. The CDR3 region has the DNA TGTGCCAGCAGTCGGACAGGACGTTCTAGCACAGATACGCAGTATTTT. It yields the protein CASSRTGRSSTDTQYF. The V and J genes are TRBV7-3 and TRBJ2-3, with 7 nucleotides matching TRBD1. The germline V gene has CDR1 SGHTA and CDR2 FQGTGA. J gave up 0 bases and V 6 bases, and 9 bases lay outside the gene matches. The CDR3 has 16 residues.

V is TRBV5-8 and J is TRBJ2-2; D not certain. CDR1 and CDR2 from the germline V gene are SGHTS and YDEGEE. Trimming pared 0 bases from V and 6 bases from J, leaving 15 bases between. CDR3 size: 16 residues. Here the CDR3 reads CASSLEGPTAPGELFF. In DNA form, the CDR3 reads TGTGCCAGCAGCTTGGAGGGCCCCACGGCCCCCGGGGAGCTGTTTTTT.

The V gene is TRBV29-1, the J gene TRBJ2-5; 8 bases map to TRBD1. Germline CDR1 SQVTM, CDR2 ANQGSEA. The CDR3 runs to 13 residues. Trimming took 4 bases from V and 5 from J; bases not matched to a gene: 6. The CDR3 DNA follows: TGCAGCGTTGGTCGCAGGGGGCTGGAGACCCAGTACTTC. The encoded protein is CSVGRRGLETQYF.

The chain has TRBV6-1 and TRBJ1-1, with D unresolved. CDR1 is MNHNS, CDR2 SASEGT, per germline. This CDR3 has 13 residues. V shed 3 bases and J shed 5 bases, with 10 bases lying between them. CDR3 residues: CASSDTPWTEAFF. In DNA form, the CDR3 reads TGTGCCAGCAGTGACACGCCGTGGACTGAAGCTTTCTTT.

The V call is TRBV27, the J call TRBJ1-1; 7 bases are a match to TRBD1. The CDR3 covers 15 residues. Germline CDR1 is MNHEY and CDR2 is SMNVEV (reference sequence). The junction had 7 bases not matched to a gene; V was cut back by 6 bases and J by 0 bases. The CDR3 bases are TGTGCCAGCAGCCACAGACAGGGCATGAACACTGAAGCTTTCTTT. It translates to CASSHRQGMNTEAFF.